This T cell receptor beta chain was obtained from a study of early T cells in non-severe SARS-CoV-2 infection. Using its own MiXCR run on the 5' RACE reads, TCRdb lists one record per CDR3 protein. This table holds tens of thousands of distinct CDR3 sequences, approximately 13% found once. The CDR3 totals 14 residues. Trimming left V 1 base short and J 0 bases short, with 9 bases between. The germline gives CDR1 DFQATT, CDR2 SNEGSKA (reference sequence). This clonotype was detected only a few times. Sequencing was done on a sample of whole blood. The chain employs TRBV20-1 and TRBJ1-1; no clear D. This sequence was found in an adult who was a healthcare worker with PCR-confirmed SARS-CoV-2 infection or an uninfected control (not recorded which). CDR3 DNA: TGCAGTGCTAGAGTGCCCGGACTGAACACTGAAGCTTTCTTT. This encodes CSARVPGLNTEAFF.